These 25 T cell receptor beta chains were sequenced from one sample in a study of cytomegalovirus exposure and HLA in healthy donors. The PCR ran on 60 Vbeta and 13 Jbeta primers. Only in-frame clones appear in the TCRdb table, and some are missing; sequencing was by immunoSEQ multiplex PCR. The profile shows 150,000 to 200,000 clones, 75% to 85% of them singletons. Sequencing input: PBMCs. The source is a woman aged 18 to 35 in good health and CMV-seronegative.

The chain has TRBV5-1 and TRBJ2-7; 8 bases map to TRBD1. Germline V CDR1 and CDR2: SGHRS, YFSETQ. This CDR3 has 14 amino acids. V dropped 3 bases and J dropped 2; count of bases not matched to a gene: 4. The CDR3 bases are TGCGCCAGCAGCTACGGGACAGGCACCTACGAGCAGTACTTC. Translating gives CASSYGTGTYEQYF.

V usage is TRBV2 and J usage is TRBJ2-3; perhaps TRBD2 as D (5 bases). Germline CDR1 is SNHLY and CDR2 is FYNNEI. With 6 bases removed from V and 4 bases from J, the gap between germline ends came to 11 bases. There are 13 residues in the CDR3. This CDR3 reads CASRTNSADTQYF. CDR3 bases: TGTGCCAGCAGGACGAATAGCGCAGATACGCAGTATTTT.

This sequence joins TRBV4-1 and TRBJ2-7, with 7 bases aligning to TRBD2. There are 15 residues in the CDR3. V lost 0 bases to trimming and J lost 5 bases; unmatched junction nucleotides: 7. CDR1 MGHRA and CDR2 YSYEKL come from the germline V gene. Written as DNA, the CDR3 is TGCGCCAGCAGCCAAGAAAGGGGTGCGGGGGACGAGCAGTACTTC. It encodes CASSQERGAGDEQYF.

This clone was seen a single time. The V and J genes are TRBV7-2 and TRBJ1-6; 10 bases line up with TRBD1. J was trimmed by 7 bases and V by 1 base; bases with no gene match: 1. Germline CDR1 is SGHTA and CDR2 is FQGNSA. The CDR3 is 15 residues long. The CDR3 spells CASSLVGQGNSPLHF. The DNA of the CDR3 is TGTGCCAGCAGCTTAGTGGGACAGGGGAATTCACCCCTCCACTTT.

The chain has TRBV10-3 and TRBJ2-7, with 15 bases that match TRBD2. Germline V gene sequence: CDR1 ENHRY, CDR2 SYGVKD. There are 21 residues in the CDR3. Unmatched junction bases numbered 22, after V lost 4 bases and J lost 6 bases. CDR3 residues: CAISVSPGLAGGPFQSVEQYF. In nucleotides, the CDR3 is TGTGCCATCAGTGTTTCCCCTGGACTAGCGGGAGGGCCGTTTCAGTCGGTCGAGCAGTACTTC.

This clone has only one observation. This chain joins TRBV19 and TRBJ2-7; 12 bases align to TRBD2. Germline V gene lookup returns CDR1 LNHDA and CDR2 SQIVND (reference sequence). The CDR3 runs to 18 residues. Trimming at V came to 5 bases and at J to 5 bases, leaving 16 bases not matched to a gene. The CDR3 here is CASSPRTSGITNADEQYF. As DNA, the CDR3 is TGTGCCAGTAGTCCGCGGACTAGCGGGATCACCAATGCTGACGAGCAGTACTTC.

The chain joins TRBV2 to TRBJ1-1; 8 bases are shared with TRBD1. The CDR3 runs to 14 residues. The germline V gene has CDR1 SNHLY and CDR2 FYNNEI. V was clipped by 6 bases and J by 3 bases; unmatched bases: 6. CDR3: CASRSGGADTEAFF. The CDR3 region has the DNA TGTGCCAGCAGATCAGGGGGCGCGGACACTGAAGCTTTCTTT.

The rearrangement joins TRBV5-1 to TRBJ2-1; the D is unclear. Germline CDR1 reads SGHRS; CDR2 reads YFSETQ. The CDR3 totals 16 residues. V shed 3 bases and J shed 2 bases, with 15 bases lying between them. The CDR3 region is CASSSSIQSTYNEQFF. CDR3 nucleotides: TGCGCCAGCAGCTCTTCGATACAGTCTACCTACAATGAGCAGTTCTTC.

This clone showed up just once. V is TRBV2 and J is TRBJ2-1; TRBD2 aligns across 10 bases. This CDR3 is built from 15 residues. CDR1 is SNHLY, CDR2 FYNNEI, per germline. The V segment lost 2 bases and the J segment 6 bases; nucleotides outside the gene matches: 4. This CDR3 is CASSELASGSNEQFF. The DNA for the CDR3 is TGTGCCAGCAGTGAATTGGCTAGCGGGAGCAATGAGCAGTTCTTC.

The chain carries TRBV6-5 and TRBJ2-5; 9 bases are a match to TRBD2. Losses at the gene ends were 10 bases for V and 7 bases for J; bases not matched to a gene: 7. This CDR3 has 12 residues. Per germline, CDR1 MNHEY and CDR2 SVGAGI. The CDR3 loop is CATMRGGATQYF. The CDR3 coding sequence is TGTGCCACCATGCGGGGGGGTGCGACCCAGTACTTC.

This chain's CDR3 is CASTGTGSNYGYTF. CDR3 DNA: TGTGCCAGCACCGGGACAGGGTCGAACTATGGCTACACCTTC. The rearrangement joins TRBV28 to TRBJ1-2; 9 bases match TRBD1. CDR3 length: 14 amino acids. V lost 7 bases and J lost 2; bases outside the gene matches: 5. Germline CDR1 reads MDHEN; CDR2 reads SYDVKM.

This clone showed up just a few times. The chain recombines TRBV6-6 with TRBJ2-6; the D is unclear. The V end lost 2 bases, the J end lost 4 bases, and 12 bases lay between the germline ends. Germline values: CDR1 MNHNY, CDR2 SVGAGI (reference sequence). The CDR3 sequence is 16 residues long. The CDR3 DNA reads as TGTGCCAGCAGTTACCCCGCCTTTGCGGGGGCCAACGTCCTGACTTTC. Amino acid sequence: CASSYPAFAGANVLTF.

V gene TRBV4-1 combines with J gene TRBJ2-5; 9 bases align to TRBD1. CDR1 is MGHRA, CDR2 YSYEKL, per germline. This CDR3 has 19 amino acids. The ends lost 0 bases at V and 5 bases at J; junction bases unmatched: 16. For the CDR3, the DNA is TGCGCCAGCAGCCAAGATCTTTCCCCGGGACAGGGATTTCGGGAGACCCAGTACTTC. Amino acid sequence: CASSQDLSPGQGFRETQYF.

The chain links TRBV9 to TRBJ2-3; maybe TRBD2 (6 bases). The CDR3 is 19 amino acids. V lost 3 bases and J 2 bases, leaving 25 bases between the germline ends. The germline V gene encodes CDR1 SGDLS and CDR2 YYNGEE. The CDR3 DNA reads TGTGCCAGCAGCGCCCCCGGGACGGGAGCCCCCAGGGACACAGATACGCAGTATTTT. Amino acids: CASSAPGTGAPRDTDTQYF.

The table lists this clone with a few counts. This chain links TRBV28 with TRBJ2-5, with a tentative D call TRBD2 (6 bases). With the DNA end fitting TRBJ2-7 better, the J assignment may be wrong. This CDR3 region has 15 residues. The V gene's germline CDR1 is MDHEN and CDR2 SYDVKM. As DNA, the CDR3 is TGTGCCAGCAGACCCGCCGGGACTCTCGGGGACGAGCAGTACTTC. It specifies CASRPAGTLGDEQYF.

This clone was seen once. The V gene is TRBV28, the J gene TRBJ1-4; D is undetermined. The CDR3 has 13 residues. From germline, CDR1 is MDHEN and CDR2 SYDVKM. V gave up 6 bases and J gave up 3 bases, with 8 bases separating them. The CDR3: CASSTPANEKLFF. The CDR3 DNA reads as TGTGCCAGCAGCACACCAGCTAATGAAAAACTGTTTTTT.

V and J are TRBV11-2 and TRBJ2-7; D ambiguous. The germline V and J ends were trimmed by 1 base and 7 bases, with 8 bases remaining between them. In germline, CDR1 is SGHAT, CDR2 FQNNGV. The CDR3 is made up of 12 amino acids. The CDR3 reads CASSLGAREQYF. CDR3 sequence (DNA): TGTGCCAGCAGCTTAGGGGCCCGGGAGCAGTACTTC.

The chain combines TRBV6-5 with TRBJ2-7; perhaps TRBD2 as D (5 bases). With 5 bases removed from V and 4 bases from J, the gap between germline ends came to 18 bases. The CDR3 length is 15 residues. Germline V CDR1 and CDR2: MNHEY, SVGAGI. The CDR3 nucleotides are TGTGCCAGCAGTCAGGACGAGAAAGCGGCATACGAGCAGTACTTC. It translates to CASSQDEKAAYEQYF.

This chain uses TRBV11-2 with TRBJ1-1, with unresolved D. Germline CDR1 and CDR2: SGHAT and FQNNGV. There are 15 residues in the CDR3. With 0 bases removed from V and 3 bases from J, the gap between germline ends came to 11 bases. This CDR3 reads CASSLDPRRDTEAFF. In DNA, the CDR3 is TGTGCCAGCAGCTTAGATCCCCGCCGAGACACTGAAGCTTTCTTT. The full variable domain, with the rest looked up from reference TRBV11-2 and TRBJ1-1, is EAGVAQSPRYKIIEKRQSVAFWCNPISGHATLYWYQQILGQGPKLLIQFQNNGVVDDSQLPKDRFSAERLKGVDSTLKIQPAKLEDSAVYLCASSLDPRRDTEAFFGQGTRLTVV.

This clone was detected a few times. The CDR3 spells CASSLLPMNTGELFF. The CDR3, as DNA: TGTGCCAGCAGCTTACTACCGATGAACACCGGGGAGCTGTTTTTT. The chain uses TRBV11-1 and TRBJ2-2; D is unresolved. Trimming removed 2 bases from V and 1 base from J, with 8 bases in between. This CDR3 has 15 amino acids. Germline V lookup: CDR1 SGHAT, CDR2 FQDESV (reference sequence). The full variable domain, with the rest looked up from reference TRBV11-1 and TRBJ2-2, is EAEVAQSPRYKITEKSQAVAFWCDPISGHATLYWYRQILGQGPELLVQFQDESVVDDSQLPKDRFSAERLKGVDSTLKIQPAELGDSAMYLCASSLLPMNTGELFFGEGSRLTVL.

The chain joins TRBV6-1 to TRBJ2-1, with unresolved D. V lost 0 bases and J 0 bases, leaving 6 bases between the germline ends. CDR1 MNHNS and CDR2 SASEGT come from the germline V gene. CDR3 length equals 15 residues. This CDR3 is CASSEAPGSYNEQFF. The CDR3 DNA reads as TGTGCCAGCAGTGAAGCCCCAGGCTCCTACAATGAGCAGTTCTTC.

V usage is TRBV6-5 and J usage is TRBJ1-5, with TRBD1 matching 7 bases. This CDR3 is built from 15 residues. The V gene end was trimmed by 2 bases and the J gene end by 1 base; junction bases not matched to a gene: 2. CDR1 is MNHEY and CDR2 is SVGAGI in the germline V gene. The CDR3: CASSYRQGSNQPQHF. In DNA, the CDR3 is TGTGCCAGCAGTTACCGACAGGGAAGCAATCAGCCCCAGCATTTT.

The chain uses TRBV5-1 and TRBJ2-2; 7 bases line up with TRBD1. CDR3 length: 17 amino acids. Per the germline V gene, CDR1 is SGHRS and CDR2 is YFSETQ. J was trimmed by 7 bases and V by 3 bases; bases with no gene match: 15. The CDR3 DNA reads as TGCGCCAGCAGCTCCCCACAGGGGAAGGGCGAAGGCGGGGAGCTGTTTTTT. Translated, it gives CASSSPQGKGEGGELFF.

This clone has a single count. The J gene is TRBJ2-2, the V gene TRBV11-2, with 7 bases aligning to TRBD1. Germline lookup yields CDR1 SGHAT and CDR2 FQNNGV. Trimming at V came to 5 bases and at J to 3 bases, leaving 6 bases not matched to a gene. The CDR3 is 15 residues long. The CDR3 coding sequence is TGTGCCAGCAGCCTCATGACAGGGTACACCGGGGAGCTGTTTTTT. Amino acid sequence: CASSLMTGYTGELFF.

The V and J genes are TRBV6-1 and TRBJ2-7; the match to TRBD1 covers 9 bases. There are 13 residues in the CDR3. Trimming at V came to 8 bases and at J to 2 bases, leaving 4 bases not matched to a gene. Germline assignment: CDR1 MNHNS and CDR2 SASEGT. The CDR3 is CASSRDRAYEQYF. The CDR3 DNA reads as TGTGCCAGCTCAAGGGACAGGGCCTACGAGCAGTACTTC.